This entry describes one TCR beta chain. The sample holds a few counts of this clone. Its antigen has not been determined. No much larger clonotype is one base removed from it; base qualities were not supplied. The sample originates from a study of cytomegalovirus exposure and HLA in healthy donors (dated by TCRdb to between 2016 and 2019). The study in broad terms: An earlier analysis of 587 of the donors reported about 280 Gb of sequence data and approximately 120 million unique TCR beta sequences obtained from 180 million or so T cells. Approximately 310 gigabases of sequencing data and approximately 92 million unique TCR sequences made up an early release that covered approximately 650 HLA-typed donors. Among the roughly 380 genotyped donors, around 79% belonged to the genetic ancestry cluster associated with self-reported Caucasian donors. The study was designed to test whether signatures of past pathogen exposure could be identified by cataloging public T cell receptors. Using immunosequencing, the study profiled T cell repertoires from 550 to 750 subjects and related those repertoires to cytomegalovirus serostatus. Besides the first cohort of under 700 subjects, a separate validation cohort made up of 120 or so different subjects was used. The study combined high-throughput TCR immunosequencing, statistical association of individual TCRs with disease status, and machine learning to predict cytomegalovirus infection status. To study patterns of TCR occurrence, a later analysis re-analyzed previously published TCR beta repertoires from more than 550 donors and added high-resolution HLA genotyping. The later analysis used no new phenotypic data to find candidate immune exposures, relying instead on TCR beta sequences and their occurrence across donors. To decide whether each TCR beta V gene segment behaved as functional or pseudogenic, an earlier analysis of some 570 of the donors relied on high-throughput TCR beta sequencing. Alongside the repertoire data, information on donor age, sex, ethnicity and CMV serostatus was compiled. Genome-wide SNP genotypes for about 65% of the roughly 670 donors were used in a later genetic analysis, which treated that subset as a discovery cohort. All discovery cohort repertoires had been generated using a single sequencing platform. Class I and class II HLA loci were covered by the typing at four-digit resolution. Typing coverage varied by locus: roughly 620-640 donors for A, B, C, DRB1 and DQB1; approximately 560 for DQA1; over 600 for DPA1; about 450 for DPB1. About five DR-DQ haplotypes were treated as single units for association and clustering because of strong linkage in the cohort. Across about 380 genotyped donors of the cohort, an average of about 240,000 unique TCR beta nucleotide sequences per donor were sequenced, and roughly a sixth of those sequences were non-productive.

Library construction relied on the immunoSEQ multiplex PCR assay. For the multiplex PCR, a mixture combining 60 forward primers for TCR Vbeta segments and 13 reverse primers for TCR Jbeta segments was used. The CDR3 region of rearranged TCR beta genes was amplified from genomic DNA with a multiplex PCR assay. On the Illumina HiSeq System, the amplified TCR beta libraries were sequenced as 87-base-pair reads. In the authors' own workflow: Across the 600 to 700 repertoires, a later analysis counted about 81 million unique TCR beta chains, some 11 million of which were shared by at least two donors. Raw reads were error-corrected and collapsed into unique sequences with a nearest-neighbor algorithm that merged closely related sequences to remove PCR and sequencing errors. To assign V, D and J gene segments, CDR3 sequences were aligned to IMGT reference sequences. For a sequence to be retained, a match of at least six nucleotides to both a V gene segment and a J gene segment was required. A rearrangement counted as productive if the CDR3 had no stop codons and remained in frame with V and J, and every other rearrangement counted as non-productive. Following IMGT convention, CDR3 was defined as the stretch from the second conserved V-encoded cysteine up to the conserved J-encoded phenylalanine. The earlier analysis of about 640 of the donors excluded any sequence lacking an unambiguous match to a single V gene segment. An earlier analysis of several hundred of the donors called V segments functional above 56.7% productive rearrangements and segregating when the between-donor standard deviation exceeded 5%. A statistical classification framework was developed to diagnose cytomegalovirus status using the catalog of TCR beta chain sequences. A later analysis assigned V and J genes by comparing TCR nucleotide sequences with IMGT/GENE-DB human TR gene sequences. A later analysis assigned CDR3 sequences and most-parsimonious VDJ recombination scenarios with the TCRdist pipeline. In a later analysis, each TCR beta chain was defined by its CDR3 amino acid sequence together with its V-gene family, and reads without a unique V-gene family were excluded. To address suspected cross-contamination and a sequencing artifact, a later analysis removed 550 to 750 highly shared, low-generation-probability nucleotide sequences. For each public chain, a later analysis derived a clonal expansion index from normalized ranks of inferred template counts within each repertoire. Generation probabilities in a later analysis came from a VDJ recombination model fitted to out-of-frame rearrangements, and those results were checked against IGoR. Hypergeometric tests were used in a later analysis to score TCR-TCR, TCR-HLA and TCR-CMV co-occurrence, with a repertoire-size bias correction applied to the TCR pairs. A later analysis estimated false discovery rates by permuting HLA or CMV assignments 20 times. In a later analysis, co-occurring TCRs were grouped with DBSCAN, and TCRdist sequence similarity was added when clustering was performed within HLA-allele-positive subsets. Repertoires with fewer than 30,000 or more than 120,000 public chains were left out of co-occurrence clustering, as were five repertoires with anomalous nucleotide sharing. TCRdb mirrors the immuneACCESS table, restricted to in-frame sequences. Some clones are absent from its copies; in checked studies, under half trace to an unresolved V gene, and the reason for the others is unknown. From that table come the V and J calls and clone size; the DNA was used to work out D and trimming. The sample table lists roughly 80,000 clones, 60% to 70% of them with a count of one. The top ten clonotypes cover roughly 5.6% of the sample.

The cohort comprised some 700 healthy bone marrow donors. At the time of sampling, all cohort members were nominally healthy, though unrecorded immune exposures were likely present. The donor tested CMV seropositive and was one of the 289 seropositive cohort members. Each donor provided a peripheral blood sample, and peripheral blood mononuclear cells were used for TCR beta sequencing. Genomic DNA was extracted from the blood cell samples with the Qiagen DNeasy Blood Extraction Kit. On the study overall, not on this receptor specifically: Some IMGT-functional V segments, including TRBV6-2 and TRBV6-3, could not be distinguished by the 87-base-pair reads and were therefore excluded. In a later analysis, several top co-occurrence clusters were reported to appear linked to parvovirus B19, influenza, CMV and Epstein-Barr virus. Only TCR beta chains were sequenced in this cohort, and the absence of alpha or paired-chain data limited detectable features. When HLA alleles, especially DR and DQ, strongly co-occurred, TCR associations were difficult to assign to individual alleles. Correlated functional status among segregating V segments might be attributable to linkage disequilibrium, but an unknown experimental factor could not be ruled out. The classifier was reported to diagnose cytomegalovirus status with high specificity and sensitivity in both the original cohort and the validation cohort. Compared with equally common non-associated chains, HLA-associated TCR beta chains in a later analysis were more clonally expanded and had lower generation probabilities. A further reported finding was that TCR beta sequences accurately predicted the HLA-A and HLA-B alleles for most subjects in the first cohort. Most TCR sequences were observed very rarely across donors, whereas some public TCRs were present in many individuals. The earlier analysis of approximately 590 of the donors excluded some 15 rarely observed V segments, including chromosome 9 orphons, because counts were too low. Specific HLA alleles were associated with roughly 16,000 TCR beta sequences at a false discovery rate of 0.05 in a later analysis. According to a later analysis, most CMV-associated TCR beta chains appeared to be HLA-restricted, and the HLA associations seemed to be driven largely by CMV exposure. In a later genetic analysis, a missense DCLRE1C variant was associated with V-gene and J-gene trimming of TCR beta chains, and the association was replicated in an independent cohort. In a later analysis, TCR association rates were found to vary across HLA loci, with the most associated TCRs seen for DRB1 alleles and the fewest for HLA-C alleles. The authors suggested that the approach could potentially be extended to other disease states and immunological phenotypes. Immune exposure information for the cohort was limited to CMV serostatus. The presence/absence analyses assumed that sequencing depth was roughly uniform across donors, and that assumption may not be true. A cluster of highly shared sequence variants was judged likely to represent a technical artifact of the sequencing pipeline. In the study, approximately 160 TCR beta chains were listed as associated with cytomegalovirus. Three of the identified cytomegalovirus-associated TCR beta chains were confirmed in vitro to be specific for cytomegalovirus antigens. Broadly in line with IMGT annotations, most TCR beta V segments showed up in productive rearrangements about 87% or about 30% of the time in an earlier analysis of around 600 of the donors. A later genetic analysis reported fewer N-insertions in productive TCRs among donors in an Asian-associated ancestry cluster than the roughly 700-donor mean. HLA typing was unavailable for some donors at each locus, so association tests used only the typed subset.

From cysteine to phenylalanine, the CDR3 is 13 amino acids long. Only the CDR3 portion is preserved as DNA: 39 bases, with reading frame beginning at the first base. CDR1 MDHEN and CDR2 SYDVKM are derived from the germline V gene. Trimming costs V 8 bases and J 3 bases, and their ends lie 10 bases apart. The sequenced material came from PBMCs. The receptor was isolated from a young man in good health and CMV-seropositive. The rearrangement combines TRBV28 with TRBJ2-2, with TRBD1 as a weak D call on 6 bases. Here the CDR3 is given as CASQRTDTGELFF. The DNA is TGTGCCAGCCAACGGACAGACACCGGGGAGCTGTTTTTT. Joined to the reference TRBV28 and TRBJ2-2 proteins, this CDR3 gives the full variable domain: DVKVTQSSRYLVKRTGEKVFLECVQDMDHENMFWYRQDPGLGLRLIYFSYDVKMKEKGDIPEGYSVSREKKERFSLILESASTNQTSMYLCASQRTDTGELFFGEGSRLTVL.